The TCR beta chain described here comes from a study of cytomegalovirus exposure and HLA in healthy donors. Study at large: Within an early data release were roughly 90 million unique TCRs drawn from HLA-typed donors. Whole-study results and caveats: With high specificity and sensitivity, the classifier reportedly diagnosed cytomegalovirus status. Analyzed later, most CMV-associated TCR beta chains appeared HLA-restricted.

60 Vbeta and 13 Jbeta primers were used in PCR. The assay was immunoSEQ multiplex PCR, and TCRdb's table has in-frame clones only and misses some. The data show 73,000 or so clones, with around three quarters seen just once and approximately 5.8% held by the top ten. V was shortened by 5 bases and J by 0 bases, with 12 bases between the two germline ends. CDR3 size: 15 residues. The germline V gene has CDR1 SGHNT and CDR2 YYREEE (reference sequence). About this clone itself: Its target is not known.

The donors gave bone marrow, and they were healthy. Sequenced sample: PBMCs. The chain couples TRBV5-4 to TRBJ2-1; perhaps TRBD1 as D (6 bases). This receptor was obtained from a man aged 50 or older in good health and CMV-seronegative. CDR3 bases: TGTGCCAGCAGATGGGGGACAAGCTCCTACAATGAGCAGTTCTTC. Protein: CASRWGTSSYNEQFF.